This TCR beta chain was sequenced for a study of T cells in Graves' hyperthyroidism and ophthalmopathy. Whole-study results and caveats: Among clonotypes expanded in thyroid above 0.001, most were also found in blood.

In its sample, this clonotype was seen a few times. Its target is not known. Authors of the study amplified TCR beta CDR3 regions from RNA transcripts. A first-round RT-PCR of the TCR CDR3 used the HTBI primer set. A single record per CDR3 protein comes from TCRdb applying MiXCR to the multiplex PCR reads. Altogether fewer than 350,000 distinct CDR3 sequences are present, roughly 19% being singletons, with the ten largest covering 35% to 45%. The CDR3 extends over 13 amino acids. V shed 6 bases and J shed 1 base, with 9 bases lying between them. Germline values: CDR1 ENHRY, CDR2 SYGVKD. The source material was blood. J is TRBJ1-1 and V is TRBV10-3; D gene ambiguous. This TCR was recovered from a man aged 45-65 years with Graves' ophthalmopathy. In nucleotides, the CDR3 is TGTGCCATCAGGTCCACAGAGAACACTGAAGCTTTCTTT. Amino acids: CAIRSTENTEAFF.